A selection of T cell receptor beta chains follows, all from one sample in a study of shared clonotypes between healthy human individuals. Assay used: immunoSEQ multiplex PCR; TCRdb lists only in-frame clones, some missing. The sample yields around 980,000 clones, around 78% seen once. Sample: memory CD4+ T cells from PBMCs. These receptors were obtained from a young man in good health. Some clones in this sample may be carry-over from other donors' samples. Both conserved end residues are part of each CDR3. The D gene is left open where the match is weak. Where a row states a size, it is once, few, many or the class of an expanded clone; other rows omit it.

size,D,V,J,CDR3,DNA
few,.,TRBV25-1,TRBJ1-1,CASSVAGRTEAFF,TGTGCCAGCAGTGTAGCGGGTAGGACTGAAGCTTTCTTT
.,TRBD1,TRBV6-6,TRBJ1-5,CASSLRQGANQPQHF,TGTGCCAGCAGTCTAAGACAGGGGGCCAATCAGCCCCAGCATTTT
.,.,TRBV7-8,TRBJ1-2,CASSRQINYGYTF,TGTGCCAGCAGCCGACAAATTAACTATGGCTACACCTTC
few,TRBD2,TRBV5-4,TRBJ2-1,CASSASGGGAYNEQFF,TGTGCCAGCAGCGCTAGCGGGGGAGGGGCCTACAATGAGCAGTTCTTC
.,.,TRBV4-2,TRBJ2-3,CASSQEASDTQYF,TGTGCCAGCAGCCAAGAGGCCTCAGATACGCAGTATTTT
.,.,TRBV7-2,TRBJ2-7,CASSHPWTYEQYF,TGTGCCAGCAGCCACCCTTGGACCTACGAGCAGTACTTC
once,.,TRBV5-4,TRBJ2-2,CASSGRVSNTGELFF,TGTGCCAGCAGCGGCCGGGTTTCGAACACCGGGGAGCTGTTTTTT
.,.,TRBV7-9,TRBJ1-1,CASSSRWGETEAFF,TGTGCCAGCAGCTCAAGGTGGGGGGAGACTGAAGCTTTCTTT
few,.,TRBV28,TRBJ2-3,CASSHTLSRNTQYF,TGTGCCAGCAGTCACACACTGAGTAGGAATACGCAGTATTTT
.,TRBD1,TRBV5-1,TRBJ1-1,CASSPPTGVDTEAFF,TGCGCCAGCAGCCCCCCGACAGGGGTCGACACTGAAGCTTTCTTT
few,.,TRBV5-6,TRBJ2-7,CASSFHYEQYF,TGTGCCAGCAGCTTCCACTACGAGCAGTACTTC
.,.,TRBV7-9,TRBJ2-3,CASSTRGADTQYF,TGTGCCAGCAGCACCAGGGGGGCAGATACGCAGTATTTT
.,.,TRBV6-1,TRBJ1-5,CASSEWGHYSNQPQHF,TGTGCCAGCAGTGAATGGGGACACTATAGCAATCAGCCCCAGCATTTT
.,.,TRBV7-9,TRBJ1-2,CASSYTQGSHGYTF,TGTGCCAGCAGCTATACCCAGGGAAGTCATGGCTACACCTTC
few,.,TRBV7-9,TRBJ1-2,CASRPGRDYGYTF,TGTGCCAGCAGACCCGGACGGGACTACGGCTACACCTTC
.,.,TRBV5-1,TRBJ2-2,CASSLFRVTTGELFF,TGCGCCAGCAGCTTGTTCCGGGTCACCACCGGGGAGCTGTTTTTT
.,TRBD2,TRBV5-1,TRBJ2-3,CASSLMGLAEADTQYF,TGCGCCAGCAGCCTAATGGGGCTAGCGGAGGCAGATACGCAGTATTTT
.,TRBD1,TRBV28,TRBJ1-4,CASSLDRGREKLFF,TGTGCCAGCAGTCTTGACAGGGGGCGGGAAAAACTGTTTTTT
.,TRBD2,TRBV7-7,TRBJ2-3,CASSTGTSVYDTQYF,TGTGCCAGCAGCACCGGGACTAGCGTCTATGATACGCAGTATTTT
.,.,TRBV7-9,TRBJ1-1,CASSAQQGWTEAFF,TGTGCCAGCAGCGCACAACAGGGATGGACTGAAGCTTTCTTT
.,.,TRBV5-4,TRBJ2-3,CASSGSKRSNTDTQYF,TGTGCCAGCAGCGGGAGTAAGAGGAGCAACACAGATACGCAGTATTTT
.,.,TRBV27,TRBJ1-2,CASSLSGNHYGYTF,TGTGCCAGCAGTTTATCAGGGAACCACTATGGCTACACCTTC
.,.,TRBV5-1,TRBJ2-2,CASSLTGTTGELFF,TGCGCCAGCAGCCTGACCGGGACGACCGGGGAGCTGTTTTTT
.,TRBD2,TRBV5-1,TRBJ2-3,CASSSRGLAGGNTDTQYF,TGCGCCAGCAGCTCCCGGGGACTAGCGGGAGGTAACACAGATACGCAGTATTTT
.,.,TRBV28,TRBJ1-2,CASSPPSTGTSYGYTF,TGTGCCAGCAGCCCACCCTCCACCGGGACAAGTTACGGCTACACCTTC
.,.,TRBV30,TRBJ2-1,CAWDSRGRGSEQFF,TGTGCCTGGGACTCCCGGGGCCGGGGGTCTGAGCAGTTCTTC
once,TRBD1,TRBV2,TRBJ2-5,CASRGVGGLQETQYF,TGTGCCAGCAGGGGGGTAGGGGGCCTCCAAGAGACCCAGTACTTC
.,TRBD1,TRBV2,TRBJ1-2,CASSVDRGPGGYTF,TGTGCCAGCAGTGTCGACAGGGGGCCGGGTGGCTACACCTTC
.,.,TRBV18,TRBJ2-3,CASSSQKGGTDTQYF,TGTGCCAGCTCCTCCCAGAAAGGCGGCACAGATACGCAGTATTTT
.,.,TRBV7-6,TRBJ2-3,CASSLGIDTQYF,TGTGCCAGCAGCTTAGGGATTGATACGCAGTATTTT
.,TRBD1,TRBV11-2,TRBJ2-5,CASSFPRQGIHKTYF,TGTGCCAGCAGCTTCCCTCGACAGGGAATCCACAAAACGTACTTC
few,.,TRBV27,TRBJ1-2,CASSDTGRDGYTF,TGTGCCAGCAGTGATACAGGGAGGGATGGCTACACCTTC
.,.,TRBV6-1,TRBJ2-7,CASESRRSYEQYF,TGTGCCAGCGAGAGCAGGCGCTCCTACGAGCAGTACTTC
.,TRBD1,TRBV9,TRBJ2-7,CASSAGTGGLYEQYF,TGTGCCAGCAGCGCCGGGACAGGGGGCTTATACGAGCAGTACTTC
.,TRBD1,TRBV7-9,TRBJ1-4,CASNIGTGNEKLFF,TGTGCCAGCAACATCGGGACAGGGAACGAAAAACTGTTTTTT
.,.,TRBV7-3,TRBJ2-1,CASSSFSGHSSYNEQFF,TGTGCCAGCAGCTCCTTTAGCGGCCACAGCTCCTACAATGAGCAGTTCTTC
.,TRBD1,TRBV5-1,TRBJ1-4,CASSFTGTGDEKLFF,TGCGCCAGCAGCTTCACCGGGACAGGGGACGAAAAACTGTTTTTT